Below are 27 T cell receptor beta chains sequenced from a single sample in a study of blood T cells in healthy people across ages. PCR was performed a second time for roughly 7 to 11 cycles using a sample-barcoded 5' primer and a J-beta primer mix. TCRdb re-derived calls from the 5' RACE reads in MiXCR, one entry per CDR3 protein. The sample shows fewer than 750,000 distinct CDR3 sequences, over 40% of them seen only once. The sample consisted of blood. These TCRs come from a woman at least 80 years old in good health.

Turning to this clonotype: This may be a read error: a much more frequent sequence differs by one nucleotide. The V and J genes are TRBV24-1 and TRBJ2-7, with 7 bases lining up with TRBD1. The CDR3 extends over 12 amino acids. Germline V gene data show CDR1 as KGHDR and CDR2 as SFDVKD. V lost 11 bases and J lost 12; bases outside the gene matches: 15. CDR3 amino acids: CASRGQPGVMYF. CDR3 nucleotide sequence: TGTGCCAGCCGGGGACAGCCTGGGGTCATGTACTTC.

The V and J genes are TRBV5-6 and TRBJ2-1; 7 bases fit TRBD2. Germline assignment: CDR1 SGHDT and CDR2 YYEEEE. There are 15 residues in the CDR3. Trimming at V came to 4 bases and at J to 5 bases, leaving 9 bases not matched to a gene. DNA for the CDR3: TGTGCCAGCAGCCCCTGGGGGGGGAACGACAATGAGCAGTTCTTC. It specifies CASSPWGGNDNEQFF.

The rearrangement uses TRBV2 and TRBJ1-5, with D possibly TRBD1 on 5 matching bases. The CDR3 runs 13 residues. V was pared by 8 bases and J by 5 bases, with 13 bases between. The germline gives CDR1 SNHLY, CDR2 FYNNEI. For the CDR3, the DNA is TGTGCCAGCGGCAGGGAATCGCATCAGCCCCAGCATTTT. Its protein is CASGRESHQPQHF.

This clonotype was counted at least ten times. This chain uses TRBV14 with TRBJ1-2; no clear D. CDR3 length equals 13 residues. Per germline, CDR1 SGHDN and CDR2 FVKESK. The V end was cut by 2 bases, the J end by 4 bases, with 8 bases between. The CDR3 here is CASSQSGIYGYTF. As DNA, the CDR3 is TGTGCCAGCAGCCAATCGGGTATCTATGGCTACACCTTC.

The chain links TRBV2 to TRBJ2-1; a possible D gene is TRBD2 (6 bases). Trimming took 7 bases from V and 7 from J, leaving 20 bases between them. The CDR3 is 15 amino acids. The germline V gene encodes CDR1 SNHLY and CDR2 FYNNEI. The CDR3 DNA is TGTGCCAGCAATTCGGGACTCTCTGCGAGAAATGAGCAGTTCTTC. Its protein is CASNSGLSARNEQFF. The full variable domain, in which reference TRBV2 and TRBJ2-1 provide the parts outside the CDR3, is EPEVTQTPSHQVTQMGQEVILRCVPISNHLYFYWYRQILGQKVEFLVSFYNNEISEKSEIFDDQFSVERPDGSNFTLKIRSTKLEDSAMYFCASNSGLSARNEQFFGPGTRLTVL.

The rearrangement joins TRBV4-1 to TRBJ2-3; 9 bases fit TRBD2. J lost 4 bases, V lost 0 bases, and 11 bases had no gene match. CDR3 length equals 18 residues. Germline CDR1 and CDR2: MGHRA and YSYEKL. The CDR3 protein is CASSQDRASGRFADTQYF. The CDR3 region has the DNA TGCGCCAGCAGCCAAGACAGGGCAAGCGGGAGGTTCGCAGATACGCAGTATTTT.

The chain has TRBV5-1 and TRBJ2-3, with D tentatively TRBD1 or TRBD2 (6 bases each). The CDR3 runs to 15 residues. V lost 0 bases and J 5 bases, leaving 13 bases between the germline ends. CDR1 is SGHRS, CDR2 YFSETQ, per germline. The CDR3 region is CASSLVGGGRDTQYF. CDR3 coding DNA: TGCGCCAGCAGCTTGGTCGGAGGGGGGAGAGATACGCAGTATTTT.

The chain joins TRBV7-9 to TRBJ2-1; tentatively, D is TRBD1 (6 bases). Germline values: CDR1 SEHNR, CDR2 FQNEAQ (reference sequence). The CDR3 length is 14 residues. V shed 8 bases and J shed 4 bases, with 15 bases lying between them. The CDR3 protein is CASRDTWAYNEQFF. CDR3 sequence (DNA): TGTGCCAGCCGGGACACCTGGGCTTACAATGAGCAGTTCTTC.

The chain couples TRBV5-5 to TRBJ2-1; D gene uncertain. The CDR3 runs to 15 residues. CDR1 and CDR2 (germline): SGHKS, YYEKEE (reference sequence). With 0 bases removed from V and 6 bases from J, the gap between germline ends came to 13 bases. CDR3 loop: CASSLAANRVNEQFF. CDR3 DNA sequence: TGTGCCAGCAGCTTGGCGGCAAATCGGGTCAATGAGCAGTTCTTC.

In its sample, this clonotype was seen a few times. The V call is TRBV4-2, the J call TRBJ1-3, with D possibly TRBD1 on 6 matching bases. Germline V gene lookup returns CDR1 LGHNA and CDR2 YNFKEQ. The CDR3 covers 18 residues. Trimming stripped 1 base from V and 4 bases from J, with 20 bases between. The chain's CDR3 is CASSQGDRRGSAGNTIYF. In DNA, the CDR3 is TGTGCCAGCAGCCAAGGGGACCGCAGGGGAAGCGCCGGAAACACCATATATTTT.

This clonotype was observed at least ten times. CDR3 nucleotide sequence: TGTGCCACCAGTGACCCTGGGGAGACCCAGTACTTC. Translating it yields CATSDPGETQYF. The V call is TRBV24-1, the J call TRBJ2-5; no definite D call. This CDR3 has 12 residues. Trimming left V 4 bases short and J 5 bases short, with 7 bases between. Germline assignment: CDR1 KGHDR and CDR2 SFDVKD.

The chain recombines TRBV10-3 with TRBJ2-3; 10 nucleotides match TRBD1. The germline V gene encodes CDR1 ENHRY and CDR2 SYGVKD. Trimming cost V 3 bases and J 3 bases; bases outside gene matches: 6. This CDR3 has 16 residues. CDR3 residues: CAISDVGTGVTDTQYF. The CDR3, as DNA: TGTGCCATCAGTGATGTAGGGACAGGGGTTACAGATACGCAGTATTTT.

This clonotype was recorded at least ten times. This chain joins TRBV2 and TRBJ2-1; possible D gene TRBD1, 5 bases. This CDR3 is 16 amino acids long. Germline V CDR1 and CDR2: SNHLY, FYNNEI. The V and J ends lost 3 bases and 3 bases respectively, with 15 bases between them. The CDR3 loop reads CASSEGQTEDYNEQFF. The CDR3 DNA reads as TGTGCCAGCAGTGAGGGGCAGACAGAAGACTACAATGAGCAGTTCTTC.

Ten or more counts support this clonotype. The chain joins TRBV12-3 or TRBV12-4 to TRBJ1-5; D unclear. V gave up 6 bases and J gave up 0 bases, with 6 bases separating them. The CDR3 runs 13 residues. The CDR3 spells CASSSYSNQPQHF. The DNA for the CDR3 is TGTGCCAGCAGCAGCTATAGCAATCAGCCCCAGCATTTT.

This clonotype was recorded only once. The chain couples TRBV12-3 or TRBV12-4 to TRBJ1-2; the match to TRBD1 covers 7 bases. V shed 4 bases and J 3 bases; nucleotides not matched to a gene: 11. The CDR3 contains 16 residues. CDR3 DNA: TGTGCCAGCAGTTCTAGGACAGGCCGGAGAGACTATGGCTACACCTTC. Its protein is CASSSRTGRRDYGYTF.

About this clonotype itself: An end of the junction does not agree with germline; a read error may underlie this. CDR3 in amino acids: CASNRNTDKSPLHF. Here the CDR3 DNA reads TGTGCCAGCAACCGGAACACGGATAAGTCACCCCTCCACTTT. The rearrangement uses TRBV12-3 or TRBV12-4 and TRBJ1-6; D gene ambiguous. The CDR3 extends over 14 amino acids.

At least ten counts were recorded for this clonotype. The gene calls are TRBV20-1 and TRBJ2-1; D remains unclear. The CDR3 length is 12 residues. Germline loops: CDR1 DFQATT, CDR2 SNEGSKA (reference sequence). Trimming cost V 5 bases and J 9 bases, with 14 bases left between them. CDR3 sequence reads: CSADGPGGEQFF. DNA of the CDR3: TGCAGTGCTGACGGACCGGGCGGTGAGCAGTTCTTC.

Of note for this clonotype: This could be a read error, since a much larger clone is one nucleotide away. The rearrangement joins TRBV28 to TRBJ1-2, with D unresolved. CDR1 and CDR2 from the germline V gene are MDHEN and SYDVKM. CDR3 length equals 11 residues. Deletions cut 7 bases from V and 6 bases from J, with 9 bases between. The CDR3 region is CASTKFDGYTF. In DNA form, the CDR3 reads TGTGCCAGCACAAAGTTTGATGGCTACACCTTC.

This chain uses TRBV9 with TRBJ2-5; D perhaps matches TRBD1 (5 bases). The germline gives CDR1 SGDLS, CDR2 YYNGEE. The germline V and J ends were trimmed by 0 bases and 3 bases, with 15 bases remaining between them. CDR3 length equals 16 residues. The CDR3 coding sequence is TGTGCCAGCAGCGTAGGGCGCAGGGCGTTGGAAGAGACCCAGTACTTC. It specifies CASSVGRRALEETQYF. The variable domain in full, with the rest retrieved from reference TRBV9 and TRBJ2-5, is DSGVTQTPKHLITATGQRVTLRCSPRSGDLSVYWYQQSLDQGLQFLIQYYNGEERAKGNILERFSAQQFPDLHSELNLSSLELGDSALYFCASSVGRRALEETQYFGPGTRLLVL.

The rearrangement links TRBV12-3 or TRBV12-4 to TRBJ2-2; the match to TRBD2 covers 8 bases. The V gene end was trimmed by 6 bases and the J gene end by 6 bases; junction bases not matched to a gene: 12. The CDR3 has 16 residues. The CDR3 is CASRRIRGGRPGELFF. The CDR3 bases are TGTGCCAGCAGAAGAATACGGGGCGGGAGGCCCGGGGAGCTGTTTTTT.

The chain uses TRBV29-1 and TRBJ1-2; D is unclear. V was clipped by 3 bases and J by 3 bases, with 8 bases between them. CDR3 length: 12 amino acids. Germline CDR1 SQVTM, CDR2 ANQGSEA. The DNA of the CDR3 is TGCAGCGTTGAGAGGTCGGACTATGGCTACACCTTC. This sequence encodes CSVERSDYGYTF. The variable domain in full, with the rest retrieved from reference TRBV29-1 and TRBJ1-2, is SAVISQKPSRDICQRGTSLTIQCQVDSQVTMMFWYRQQPGQSLTLIATANQGSEATYESGFVIDKFPISRPNLTFSTLTVSNMSPEDSSIYLCSVERSDYGYTFGSGTRLTVV.

The V gene is TRBV15, the J gene TRBJ2-1; perhaps TRBD2 as D (6 bases). The J call is in doubt because the DNA end fits TRBJ2-7 better. Germline CDR1 and CDR2: LNHNV and YYDKDF (reference sequence). CDR3 length equals 15 residues. CDR3 residues: CATSRPETSYNEQYF. The CDR3 nucleotides read TGTGCCACCAGCAGACCCGAGACTAGTTACAATGAGCAGTACTTC.

The table lists this clonotype with many counts. The chain joins TRBV7-9 to TRBJ2-1; D remains ambiguous. Germline V gene data show CDR1 as SEHNR and CDR2 as FQNEAQ (reference sequence). The V end was cut by 5 bases, the J end by 10 bases, with 15 bases between. The length of the CDR3 is 13 residues. As DNA, the CDR3 is TGTGCCAGCAGCGCGCCGTCTCAGGTAGAGCAGTTCTTC. Protein product: CASSAPSQVEQFF.

This clonotype was detected a few times. V usage is TRBV20-1 and J usage is TRBJ2-7; unclear D gene. Germline V gene data show CDR1 as DFQATT and CDR2 as SNEGSKA (reference sequence). V lost 3 bases and J lost 1, with 7 bases in between. The CDR3 is 12 residues long. In nucleotides, the CDR3 is TGCAGTGCTAGTCTGGGTTCCTACGAGCAGTACTTC. It is translated as CSASLGSYEQYF.

The table lists this clonotype with many counts. The chain links TRBV7-2 to TRBJ2-7, with D maybe TRBD2 (6 bases). Trimming removed 5 bases from V and 4 bases from J, with 9 bases in between. Germline V gives CDR1 SGHTA, CDR2 FQGNSA. This CDR3 contains 12 residues. In DNA, the CDR3 is TGTGCCAGCAGCGGGACTCTGTACGAGCAGTACTTC. It is translated as CASSGTLYEQYF.

The V gene is TRBV28, the J gene TRBJ2-7; the match to TRBD1 covers 10 bases. The trim removed 5 bases at V and 3 bases at J, leaving 7 bases unmatched. The CDR3 has 15 residues. Germline V lookup: CDR1 MDHEN, CDR2 SYDVKM. The CDR3, as DNA: TGTGCCAGCAGTACCGACAGGGGGCTTCTCTACGAGCAGTACTTC. It encodes CASSTDRGLLYEQYF.

The genes are TRBV27 and TRBJ2-7, with 10 bases that match TRBD2. CDR1 MNHEY and CDR2 SMNVEV come from the germline V gene (reference sequence). V was clipped by 7 bases and J by 5 bases; unmatched bases: 17. The CDR3 is made up of 17 amino acids. The chain's CDR3 is CASTSGSRKPLSHEQYF. The DNA of the CDR3 is TGTGCCAGCACTAGCGGGAGTCGTAAACCCTTGTCCCACGAGCAGTACTTC.